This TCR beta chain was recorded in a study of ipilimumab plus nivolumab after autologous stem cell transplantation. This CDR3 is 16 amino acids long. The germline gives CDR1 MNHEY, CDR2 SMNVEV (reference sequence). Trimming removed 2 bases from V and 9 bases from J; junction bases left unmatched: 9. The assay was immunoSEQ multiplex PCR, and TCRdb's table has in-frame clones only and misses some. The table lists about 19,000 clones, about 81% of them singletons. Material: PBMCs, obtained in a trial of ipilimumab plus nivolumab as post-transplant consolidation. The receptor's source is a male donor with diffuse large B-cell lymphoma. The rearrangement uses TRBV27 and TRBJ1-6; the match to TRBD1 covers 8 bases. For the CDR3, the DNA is TGTGCCAGCAGTTTACAAGGGACAGGTTGGGGTTCACCCCTCCACTTT. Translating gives CASSLQGTGWGSPLHF.